The rows below give T cell receptor beta chains drawn from one sample of a study of blood T cell repertoires in COVID-19. Measured with immunoSEQ multiplex PCR; TCRdb has only the in-frame clones, and not every one. The sample lists roughly 200,000 clones; 75% to 90% were seen once. The sequenced sample consisted of PBMCs or T cells enriched from blood (not recorded which). The receptor set was obtained from a woman in her thirties who had recovered from COVID-19. Each CDR3 is given with its conserved first and last residue. The D gene is left open where the match is weak. Clone size is shown for a subset of rows, as once, few, many or a class of expanded clone.

DNA	CDR3	D	size	V	J
TGTGCCACCAGCAGAGATAGGGGGAGGGCAACTAATGAAAAACTGTTTTTT	CATSRDRGRATNEKLFF	.	.	TRBV15	TRBJ1-4
TGTGCCAGTAGTCCCGAAAGGAGGCAGGCTGCCTACACCTTC	CASSPERRQAAYTF	.	.	TRBV19	TRBJ1-2
TGTGCCAGCAGCCAGTCACTAGCGGGGCCGAGGGGAGATACGCAGTATTTT	CASSQSLAGPRGDTQYF	TRBD2	.	TRBV13	TRBJ2-3
TGTGCCACCAGTGATTCGCCTCGGGTACAGGGAACCCTCTACAATGAGCAGTTCTTC	CATSDSPRVQGTLYNEQFF	.	.	TRBV24-1	TRBJ2-1
TGCGCCAGCAGTAGGGCTAGCGGGGCAACCGGGGAGCTGTTTTTT	CASSRASGATGELFF	TRBD2	.	TRBV5-1	TRBJ2-2
TGTGCCAGCAGCTTACTCCCACAAGTAAGCGGCCTCTCCTACAATGAGCAGTTCTTC	CASSLLPQVSGLSYNEQFF	.	.	TRBV11-3	TRBJ2-1
TGTGCCACCAGTGAGGGGGCGCAGTATAACTATGGCTACACCTTC	CATSEGAQYNYGYTF	.	.	TRBV24-1	TRBJ1-2
TGTGCCAGCAGCCCCCCGGGGATTAGCAATCAGCCCCAGCATTTT	CASSPPGISNQPQHF	.	.	TRBV7-2	TRBJ1-5
TGTGCCAGCAGTTACCTCGGGGGGGGGAACACTGAAGCTTTCTTT	CASSYLGGGNTEAFF	.	.	TRBV6-5	TRBJ1-1
TGTGCCAGCAGCGTAGTCCGGGGGACAGGGGAATCCAATGAGCAGTTCTTC	CASSVVRGTGESNEQFF	TRBD1	.	TRBV9	TRBJ2-1
TGTGCCACCAGTGAGGCAGGGGGCAGGGTAGCTTTCTTT	CATSEAGGRVAFF	TRBD1	.	TRBV24-1	TRBJ1-1
TGTGCCAGCACCCTGACAGGGGATGAGCAGTTCTTC	CASTLTGDEQFF	TRBD1	.	TRBV11-2	TRBJ2-1
TGCGCCAGCAGGCAGGGGTCGTGGGGCACTGAAGCTTTCTTT	CASRQGSWGTEAFF	.	.	TRBV5-1	TRBJ1-1
TGTGCCAGCAGCTTGGGTGGACTAGCGGCCGGGGAGCTGTTTTTT	CASSLGGLAAGELFF	TRBD2	few	TRBV5-4	TRBJ2-2
TGTGCCCTTAACTCACAGGGGGCCTCCTACGAGCAGTACTTC	CALNSQGASYEQYF	TRBD1	.	TRBV30	TRBJ2-7
TGTGCCAGCAGTGACCCCCTACAGGGGGCCACTAATGAAAAACTGTTTTTT	CASSDPLQGATNEKLFF	TRBD1	.	TRBV6-1	TRBJ1-4
TGTGCCAGCAGCCAAGAACTGAACTACGAGCAGTACTTC	CASSQELNYEQYF	.	.	TRBV14	TRBJ2-7
TGTGCCAGCAGCCCCTACACAGATACGCAGTATTTT	CASSPYTDTQYF	.	.	TRBV11-3	TRBJ2-3
TGTGCCAGCGGGGACACCCATAATTCACCCCTCCACTTT	CASGDTHNSPLHF	.	.	TRBV3-1/TRBV3-2	TRBJ1-6
TGTGCCAGCAGCCCGGTAGCGGGGGGCCCCTACAATGAGCAGTTCTTC	CASSPVAGGPYNEQFF	TRBD2	.	TRBV11-2	TRBJ2-1
TGTGCGAGCGTGGGCCGGGCGGGTCAGCCCCAGCATTTT	CASVGRAGQPQHF	.	.	TRBV27	TRBJ1-5
TGTGCCACCCTGTACGGGGGGCGGAATCAGCCCCAGCATTTT	CATLYGGRNQPQHF	.	.	TRBV28	TRBJ1-5
TGTGCCAGTCGGAAGGACAGGGCCCCTAATTCACCCCTCCACTTT	CASRKDRAPNSPLHF	TRBD1	.	TRBV19	TRBJ1-6
TGTGCCAGCAGCGTAGTTGACAGGGAAAGCACTGAAGCTTTCTTT	CASSVVDRESTEAFF	TRBD1	.	TRBV9	TRBJ1-1
TGTGCCAGCAGTTTACGTGAACAGGTTCTCAATGAAAAACTGTTTTTT	CASSLREQVLNEKLFF	.	.	TRBV6-5	TRBJ1-4
TGTGCCAGTAGTATTGGCTTGAGGACCTACGAGCAGTACTTC	CASSIGLRTYEQYF	.	.	TRBV19	TRBJ2-7
TGTGCCAGCAGCTCCGAGGTATCTCGCGAGCAGTACTTC	CASSSEVSREQYF	.	once	TRBV27	TRBJ2-7
TGCAGCGTTGAAGACGAGGAGAATGAAAAACTGTTTTTT	CSVEDEENEKLFF	.	once	TRBV29-1	TRBJ1-4
TGTGCCAGCAGCGCAAGGGGACAGAGAATACCTAGCACAGATACGCAGTATTTT	CASSARGQRIPSTDTQYF	TRBD1	once	TRBV7-8	TRBJ2-3
TGTGCCAGCAGCTTAGCGACAGGTCCTCAGCCCCAGCATTTT	CASSLATGPQPQHF	.	once	TRBV7-2	TRBJ1-5
TGCGCCAGCAGCCAAGAAGGCGGAGACTACAATGAGCAGTTCTTC	CASSQEGGDYNEQFF	.	few	TRBV4-3	TRBJ2-1
TGTGCCAGTAGTGGACAGTACAATGAGCAGTTCTTC	CASSGQYNEQFF	.	.	TRBV19	TRBJ2-1